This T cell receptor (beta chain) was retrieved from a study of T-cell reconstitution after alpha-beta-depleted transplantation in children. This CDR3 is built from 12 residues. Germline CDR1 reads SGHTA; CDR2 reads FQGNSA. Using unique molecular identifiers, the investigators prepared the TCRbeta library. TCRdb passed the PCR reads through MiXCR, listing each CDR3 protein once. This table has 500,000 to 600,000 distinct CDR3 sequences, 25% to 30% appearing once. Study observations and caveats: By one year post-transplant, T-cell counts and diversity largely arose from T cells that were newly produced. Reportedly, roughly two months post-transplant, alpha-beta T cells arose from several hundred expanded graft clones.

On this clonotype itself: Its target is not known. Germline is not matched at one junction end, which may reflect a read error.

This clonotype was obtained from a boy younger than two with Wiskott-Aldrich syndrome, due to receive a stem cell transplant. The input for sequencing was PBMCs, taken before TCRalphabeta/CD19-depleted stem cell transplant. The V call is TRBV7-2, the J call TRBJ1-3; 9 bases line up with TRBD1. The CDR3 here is CASSLDPGQGNF. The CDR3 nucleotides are TGTGCCAGCAGCTTAGACCCGGGACAGGGAAATTTT.